The clone carrying this TCR beta chain showed up many times. The V end lost 4 bases, the J end lost 5 bases, and 11 bases lay between the germline ends. The germline CDR1 and CDR2 sequences are MNHNS and SASEGT. This CDR3 contains 13 residues. As the template, RNA transcripts were used to amplify TCR beta CDR3 regions. RT-PCR with HTBI primers came first, then second-round multiplex PCR. TCRdb ran MiXCR on the multiplex PCR reads and lists one entry per CDR3 protein. The table records 680,000 or so distinct CDR3 sequences, 20% to 25% of them present only once. These data originate in a study of Graves' ophthalmopathy and Graves' hyperthyroidism.

Sequencing input: peripheral blood. The rearrangement joins TRBV6-1 to TRBJ1-1; D unclear. The sequence was collected from a woman under 30 with stable Graves' hyperthyroidism. Some clones in this sample may be carry-over from other donors' samples. The CDR3 coding sequence is TGTGCCAGCAGTGCCTTGGAAGGGACTGAAGCTTTCTTT. The encoded protein is CASSALEGTEAFF.